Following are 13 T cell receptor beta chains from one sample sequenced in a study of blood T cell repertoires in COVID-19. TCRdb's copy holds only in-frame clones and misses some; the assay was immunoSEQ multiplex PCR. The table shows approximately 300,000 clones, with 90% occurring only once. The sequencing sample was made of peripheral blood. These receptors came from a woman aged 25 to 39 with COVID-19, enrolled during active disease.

For the CDR3, the DNA is TGTGCCAGCAGCCGCCTCAGGCAGGGGTTAAACCAAGAGACCCAGTACTTC. Translated: CASSRLRQGLNQETQYF. The chain couples TRBV5-6 to TRBJ2-5, with D possibly matching TRBD1 (6 bases). Trimming took off 4 bases at V and 0 bases at J, with 19 bases between the two ends. This CDR3 is built from 17 residues. Germline CDR1 SGHDT, CDR2 YYEEEE.

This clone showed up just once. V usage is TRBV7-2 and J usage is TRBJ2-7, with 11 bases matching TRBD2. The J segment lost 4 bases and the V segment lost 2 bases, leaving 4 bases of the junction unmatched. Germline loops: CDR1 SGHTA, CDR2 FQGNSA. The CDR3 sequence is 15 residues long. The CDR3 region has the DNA TGTGCCAGCAGCTTAAGCCGACTAGCGGGGTACGAGCAGTACTTC. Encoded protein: CASSLSRLAGYEQYF.

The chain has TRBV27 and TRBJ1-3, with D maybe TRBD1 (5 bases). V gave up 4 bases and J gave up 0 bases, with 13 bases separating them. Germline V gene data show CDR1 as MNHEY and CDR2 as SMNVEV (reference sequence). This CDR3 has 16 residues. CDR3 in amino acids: CASSSRASFSGNTIYF. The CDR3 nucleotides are TGTGCCAGCAGTTCCAGGGCAAGCTTCTCTGGAAACACCATATATTTT.

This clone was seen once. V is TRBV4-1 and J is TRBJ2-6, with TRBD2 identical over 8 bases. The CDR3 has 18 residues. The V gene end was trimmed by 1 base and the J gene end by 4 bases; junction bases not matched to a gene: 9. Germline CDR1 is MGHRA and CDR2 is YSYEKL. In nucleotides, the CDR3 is TGCGCCAGCAGCCAAGTCACAGCGGGAGTTCCCGGGGCCAACGTCCTGACTTTC. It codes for CASSQVTAGVPGANVLTF.

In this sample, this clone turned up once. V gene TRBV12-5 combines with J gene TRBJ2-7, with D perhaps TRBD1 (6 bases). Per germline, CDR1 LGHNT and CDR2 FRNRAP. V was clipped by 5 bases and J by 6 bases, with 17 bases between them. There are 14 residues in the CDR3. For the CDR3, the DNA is TGTGCTAGTGGTCCCGGGACACTTACCGGCGAGCAGTACTTC. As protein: CASGPGTLTGEQYF.

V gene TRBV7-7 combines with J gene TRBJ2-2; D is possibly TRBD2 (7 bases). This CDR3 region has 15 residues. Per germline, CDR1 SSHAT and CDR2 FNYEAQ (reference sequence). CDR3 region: CASSSWGGGTGELFF. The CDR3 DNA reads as TGTGCTAGCTCTTCGTGGGGGGGCGGCACCGGGGAGCTGTTTTTT.

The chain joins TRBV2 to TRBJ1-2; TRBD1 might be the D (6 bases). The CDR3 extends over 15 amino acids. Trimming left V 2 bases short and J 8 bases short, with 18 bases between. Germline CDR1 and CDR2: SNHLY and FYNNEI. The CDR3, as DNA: TGTGCCAGCAGTGAACAGGGGCGCGGTGGGTCGGGCTACACCTTC. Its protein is CASSEQGRGGSGYTF.

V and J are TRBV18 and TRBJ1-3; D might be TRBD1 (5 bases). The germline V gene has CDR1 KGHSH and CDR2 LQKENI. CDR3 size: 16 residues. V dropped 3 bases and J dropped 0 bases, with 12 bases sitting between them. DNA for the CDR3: TGTGCCAGCTCACCGCGACAGAGGTTCTCTGGAAACACCATATATTTT. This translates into CASSPRQRFSGNTIYF.

CDR3 region: CSASPQKTDTQYF. For the CDR3, the DNA is TGCAGTGCTAGTCCCCAGAAAACAGATACGCAGTATTTT. The V call is TRBV20-1, the J call TRBJ2-3; D gene unclear. The CDR3 is 13 residues long. The germline gives CDR1 DFQATT, CDR2 SNEGSKA (reference sequence). The ends were cut back, 3 bases at V and 3 bases at J, with 10 bases in the middle.

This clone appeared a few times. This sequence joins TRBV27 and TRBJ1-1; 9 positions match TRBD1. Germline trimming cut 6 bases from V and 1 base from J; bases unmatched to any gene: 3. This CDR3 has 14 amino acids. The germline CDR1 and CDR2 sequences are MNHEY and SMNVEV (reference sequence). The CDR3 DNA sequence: TGTGCCAGCAGGGGGGACAGGGCGAACACTGAAGCTTTCTTT. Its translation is CASRGDRANTEAFF.

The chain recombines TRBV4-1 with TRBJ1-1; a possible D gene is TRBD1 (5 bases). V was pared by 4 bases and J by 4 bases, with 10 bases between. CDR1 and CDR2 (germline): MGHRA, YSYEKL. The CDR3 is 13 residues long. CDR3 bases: TGCGCCAGCAGCCCTCTAGACAGCACTGAAGCTTTCTTT. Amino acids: CASSPLDSTEAFF.

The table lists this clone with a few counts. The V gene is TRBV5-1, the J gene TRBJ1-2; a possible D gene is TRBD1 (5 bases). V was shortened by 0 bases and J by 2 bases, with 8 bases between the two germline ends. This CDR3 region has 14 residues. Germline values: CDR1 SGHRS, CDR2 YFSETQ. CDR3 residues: CASSLAGENYGYTF. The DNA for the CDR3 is TGCGCCAGCAGCTTGGCGGGGGAGAACTATGGCTACACCTTC.

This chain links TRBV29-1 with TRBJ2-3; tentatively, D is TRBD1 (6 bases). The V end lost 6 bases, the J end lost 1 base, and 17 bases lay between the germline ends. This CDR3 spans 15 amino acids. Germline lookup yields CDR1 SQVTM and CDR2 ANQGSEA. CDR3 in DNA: TGCAGCGTCACACTTGACAGGTTTGGCACAGATACGCAGTATTTT. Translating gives CSVTLDRFGTDTQYF.